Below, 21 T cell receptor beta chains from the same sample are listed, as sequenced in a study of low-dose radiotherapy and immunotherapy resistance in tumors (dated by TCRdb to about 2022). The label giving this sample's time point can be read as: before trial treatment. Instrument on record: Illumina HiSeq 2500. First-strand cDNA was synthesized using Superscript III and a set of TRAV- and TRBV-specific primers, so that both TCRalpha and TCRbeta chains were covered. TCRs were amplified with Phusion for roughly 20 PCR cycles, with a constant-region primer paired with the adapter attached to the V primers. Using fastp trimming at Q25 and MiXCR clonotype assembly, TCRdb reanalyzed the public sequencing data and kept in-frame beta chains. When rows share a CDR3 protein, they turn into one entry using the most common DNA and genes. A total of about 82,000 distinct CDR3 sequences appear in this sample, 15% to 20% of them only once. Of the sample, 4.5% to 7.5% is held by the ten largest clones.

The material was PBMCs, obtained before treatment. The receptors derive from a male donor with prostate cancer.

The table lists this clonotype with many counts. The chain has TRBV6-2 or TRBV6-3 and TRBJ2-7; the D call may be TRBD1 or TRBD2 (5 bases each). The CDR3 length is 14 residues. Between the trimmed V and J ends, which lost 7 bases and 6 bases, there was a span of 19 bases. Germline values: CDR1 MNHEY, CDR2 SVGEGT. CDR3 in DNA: TGTGCCAGCAATGCAGGGCTCCGGACTGGCGAGCAGTACTTC. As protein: CASNAGLRTGEQYF.

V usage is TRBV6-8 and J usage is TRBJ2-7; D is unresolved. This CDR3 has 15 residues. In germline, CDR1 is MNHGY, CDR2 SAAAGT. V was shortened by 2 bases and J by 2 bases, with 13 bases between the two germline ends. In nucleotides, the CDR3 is TGTGCCAGCAGTTACACGCACAAAATTACCTACGAGCAGTACTTC. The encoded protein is CASSYTHKITYEQYF.

CDR3 sequence (DNA): TGTGCCAGCAGCTTGGGAGGAGCAGCACTCTCCCATGGCTACACCTTC. This translates into CASSLGGAALSHGYTF. The V gene is TRBV7-2, the J gene TRBJ1-2; no firm D call. V gave up 3 bases and J gave up 6 bases, with 20 bases separating them. Germline CDR1 is SGHTA and CDR2 is FQGNSA. The CDR3 runs 16 residues.

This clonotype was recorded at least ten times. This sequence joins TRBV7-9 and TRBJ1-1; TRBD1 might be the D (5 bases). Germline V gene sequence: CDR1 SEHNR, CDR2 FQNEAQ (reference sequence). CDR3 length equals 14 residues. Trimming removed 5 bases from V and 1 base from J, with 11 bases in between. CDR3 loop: CASSATQENTEAFF. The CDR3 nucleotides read TGTGCCAGCAGCGCAACACAGGAGAACACTGAAGCTTTCTTT. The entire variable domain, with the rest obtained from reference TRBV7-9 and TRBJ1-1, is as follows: DTGVSQNPRHKITKRGQNVTFRCDPISEHNRLYWYRQTLGQGPEFLTYFQNEAQLEKSRLLSDRFSAERPKGSFSTLEIQRTEQGDSAMYLCASSATQENTEAFFGQGTRLTVV.

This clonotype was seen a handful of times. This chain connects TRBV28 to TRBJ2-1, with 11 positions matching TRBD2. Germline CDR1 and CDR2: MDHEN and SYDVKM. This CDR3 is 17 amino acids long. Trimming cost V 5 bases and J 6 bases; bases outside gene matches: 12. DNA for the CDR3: TGTGCCAGCAGTCCCGGTAGCGGGAGGGCCGTTAGCAATGAGCAGTTCTTC. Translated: CASSPGSGRAVSNEQFF.

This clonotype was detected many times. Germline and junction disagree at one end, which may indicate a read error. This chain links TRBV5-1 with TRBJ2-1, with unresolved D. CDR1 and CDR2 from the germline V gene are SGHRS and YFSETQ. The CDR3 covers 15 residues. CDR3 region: CASSFRMGGYNEQFF. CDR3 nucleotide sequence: TGTGCCAGCAGCTTTCGTATGGGTGGCTACAATGAGCAGTTCTTC.

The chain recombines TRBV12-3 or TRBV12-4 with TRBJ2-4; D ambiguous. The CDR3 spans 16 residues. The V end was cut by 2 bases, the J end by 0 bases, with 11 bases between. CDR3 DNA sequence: TGTGCCAGCAGTTTAACTGGCAGACTAGCCAAAAACATTCAGTACTTC. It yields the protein CASSLTGRLAKNIQYF.

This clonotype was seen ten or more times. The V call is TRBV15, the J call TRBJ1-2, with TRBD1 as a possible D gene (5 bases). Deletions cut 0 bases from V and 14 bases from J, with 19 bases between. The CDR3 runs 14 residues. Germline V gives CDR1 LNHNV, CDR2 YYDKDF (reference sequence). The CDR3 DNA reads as TGTGCCACCAGCAGAGACCGACTACAGGTCGGGAGTACCTTC. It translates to CATSRDRLQVGSTF.

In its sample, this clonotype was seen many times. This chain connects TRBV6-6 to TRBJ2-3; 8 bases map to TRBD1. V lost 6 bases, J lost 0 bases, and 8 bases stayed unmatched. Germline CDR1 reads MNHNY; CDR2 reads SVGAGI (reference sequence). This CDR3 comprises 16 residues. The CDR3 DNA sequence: TGTGCCAGCAGCCAGGGGGCCAGCGGGAGCACAGATACGCAGTATTTT. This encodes CASSQGASGSTDTQYF.

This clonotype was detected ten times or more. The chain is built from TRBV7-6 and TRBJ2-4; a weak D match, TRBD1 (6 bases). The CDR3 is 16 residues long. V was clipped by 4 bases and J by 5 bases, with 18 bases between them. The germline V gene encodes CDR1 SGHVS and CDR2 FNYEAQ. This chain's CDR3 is CASSSNRVVGQNIQYF. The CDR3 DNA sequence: TGTGCCAGCAGCTCGAACAGGGTTGTTGGTCAAAACATTCAGTACTTC.

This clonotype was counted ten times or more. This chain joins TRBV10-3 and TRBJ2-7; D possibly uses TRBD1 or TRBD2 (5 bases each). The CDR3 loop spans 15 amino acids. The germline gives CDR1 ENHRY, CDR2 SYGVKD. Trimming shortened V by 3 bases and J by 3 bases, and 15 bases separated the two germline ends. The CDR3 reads CAISDIRDQSYEQYF. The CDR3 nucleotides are TGTGCCATCAGTGACATCCGGGACCAAAGCTACGAGCAGTACTTC.

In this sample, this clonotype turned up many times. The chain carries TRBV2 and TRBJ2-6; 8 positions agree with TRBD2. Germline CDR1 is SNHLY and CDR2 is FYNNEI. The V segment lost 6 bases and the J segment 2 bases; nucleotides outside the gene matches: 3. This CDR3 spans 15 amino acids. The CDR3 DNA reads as TGTGCCAGCAGCGGGAGGGGAGCTGGGGCCAACGTCCTGACTTTC. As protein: CASSGRGAGANVLTF. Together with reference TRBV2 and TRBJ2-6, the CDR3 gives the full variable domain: EPEVTQTPSHQVTQMGQEVILRCVPISNHLYFYWYRQILGQKVEFLVSFYNNEISEKSEIFDDQFSVERPDGSNFTLKIRSTKLEDSAMYFCASSGRGAGANVLTFGAGSRLTVL.

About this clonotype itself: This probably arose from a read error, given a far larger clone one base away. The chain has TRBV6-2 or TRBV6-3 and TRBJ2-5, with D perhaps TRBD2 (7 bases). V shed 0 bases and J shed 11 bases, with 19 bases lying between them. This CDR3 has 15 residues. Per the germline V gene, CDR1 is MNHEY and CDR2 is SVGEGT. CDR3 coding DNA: TGTGCCAGCAGTTACTCTGGCGGGGGCTACAATGAGCAGTACTTC. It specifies CASSYSGGGYNEQYF.

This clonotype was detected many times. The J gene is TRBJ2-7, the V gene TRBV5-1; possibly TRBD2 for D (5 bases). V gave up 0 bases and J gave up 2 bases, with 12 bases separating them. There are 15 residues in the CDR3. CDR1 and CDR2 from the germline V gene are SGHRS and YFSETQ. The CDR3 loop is CASSLARTATYEQYF. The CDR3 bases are TGCGCCAGCAGCTTGGCTCGGACTGCTACCTACGAGCAGTACTTC.

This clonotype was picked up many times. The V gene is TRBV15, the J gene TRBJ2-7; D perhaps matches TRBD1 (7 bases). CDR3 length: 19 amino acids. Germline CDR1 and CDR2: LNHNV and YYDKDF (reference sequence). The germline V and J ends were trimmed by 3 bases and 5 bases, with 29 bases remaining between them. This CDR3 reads CATSSLERPRNRGGHEQYF. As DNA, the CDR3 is TGTGCCACCAGCAGCCTAGAACGTCCAAGGAACAGGGGAGGCCACGAGCAGTACTTC. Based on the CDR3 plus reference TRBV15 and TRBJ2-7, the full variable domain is DAMVIQNPRYQVTQFGKPVTLSCSQTLNHNVMYWYQQKSSQAPKLLFHYYDKDFNNEADTPDNFQSRRPNTSFCFLDIRSPGLGDTAMYLCATSSLERPRNRGGHEQYFGPGTRLTVT.

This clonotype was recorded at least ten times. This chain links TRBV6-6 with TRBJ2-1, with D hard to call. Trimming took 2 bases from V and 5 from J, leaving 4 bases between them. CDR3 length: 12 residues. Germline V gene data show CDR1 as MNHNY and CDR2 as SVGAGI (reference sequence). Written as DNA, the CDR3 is TGTGCCAGCAGTTACCGAGACAATGAGCAGTTCTTC. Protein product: CASSYRDNEQFF.

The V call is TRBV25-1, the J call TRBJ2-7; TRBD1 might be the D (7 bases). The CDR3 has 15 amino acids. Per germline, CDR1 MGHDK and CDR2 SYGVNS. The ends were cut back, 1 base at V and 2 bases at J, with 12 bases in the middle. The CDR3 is CASSEFRGATYEQYF. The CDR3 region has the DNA TGTGCCAGCAGTGAATTCAGGGGGGCCACCTACGAGCAGTACTTC.

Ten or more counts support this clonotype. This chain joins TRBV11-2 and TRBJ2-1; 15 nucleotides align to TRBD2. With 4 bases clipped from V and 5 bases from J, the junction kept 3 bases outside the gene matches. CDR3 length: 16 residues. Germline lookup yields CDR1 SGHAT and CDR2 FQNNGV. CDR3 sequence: CASSSRTSGRDNEQFF. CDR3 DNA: TGTGCCAGCAGCTCCAGGACTAGCGGGAGGGACAATGAGCAGTTCTTC.

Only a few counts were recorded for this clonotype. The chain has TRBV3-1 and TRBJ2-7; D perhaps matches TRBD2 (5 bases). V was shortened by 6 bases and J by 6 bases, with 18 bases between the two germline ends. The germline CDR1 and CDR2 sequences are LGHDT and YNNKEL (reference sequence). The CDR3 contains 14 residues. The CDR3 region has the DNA TGTGCCAGCAGACTTACTAGTAAGCCTGGCGAGCAGTACTTC. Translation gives CASRLTSKPGEQYF.

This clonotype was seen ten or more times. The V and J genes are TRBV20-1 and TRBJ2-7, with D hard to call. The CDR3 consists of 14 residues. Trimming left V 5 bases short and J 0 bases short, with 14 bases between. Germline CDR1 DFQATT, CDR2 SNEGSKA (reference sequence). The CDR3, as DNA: TGCAGTGCTTATGGCGAATCTAGCTCCTACGAGCAGTACTTC. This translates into CSAYGESSSYEQYF.

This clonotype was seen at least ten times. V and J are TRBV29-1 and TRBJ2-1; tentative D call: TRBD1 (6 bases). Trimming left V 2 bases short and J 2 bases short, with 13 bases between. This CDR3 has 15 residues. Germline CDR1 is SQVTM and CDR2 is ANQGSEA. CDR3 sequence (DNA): TGCAGCGTTGAATCTGCCAGGGGACCCTACAATGAGCAGTTCTTC. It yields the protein CSVESARGPYNEQFF.